This T cell receptor (beta chain) was obtained from a study of CD8 T cells in ankylosing spondylitis. General study findings and limits: Relatively rare in peripheral blood, disease-linked clones were also CD8+. About 8 highly homologous variants made up a TCR beta motif that seemed to typify ankylosing spondylitis blood.

Making the TCR beta libraries involved quantitative 5'-RACE with molecular barcodes. TCRdb used MiXCR to reprocess the 5' RACE reads, holding one entry per CDR3 protein. The sample lists some 350,000 distinct CDR3 sequences, roughly 14% occurring once. The V gene lost 3 bases and the J gene lost 2 bases, with 14 bases spanning the gap. CDR3 length equals 15 residues. Germline CDR1 and CDR2: SGHAT and FQNNGV. As concerns this clonotype: Its matching antigen is unknown.

The chain uses TRBV11-2 and TRBJ2-7; either TRBD1 or TRBD2 may fit D (5 bases each). The sample comprised blood, either unsorted or a sorted T cell fraction (not recorded which). The receptor comes from a male donor with ankylosing spondylitis or in good health (not recorded which). CDR3 DNA: TGTGCCAGCAGCTTCTCCCGAGGGACCCCCTACGAGCAGTACTTC. Protein sequence: CASSFSRGTPYEQYF.